These T cell receptor beta chains were read from a single sample in a study of cytomegalovirus exposure and HLA in healthy donors. The method was immunoSEQ multiplex PCR; TCRdb's version includes in-frame clones alone and lacks a portion of them. The data show some 130,000 clones, with about 80% seen just once and roughly 2% held by the top ten. Sample: PBMCs. These receptor sequences come from a man younger than 35 in good health and CMV-seronegative. Each CDR3 is given with its conserved first and last residue. D genes are given only for firm matches. Size values are once, few and many counts, or a class for expanded clones, and some rows have none.

V,size,J,D,CDR3,DNA
TRBV7-9,NA,TRBJ2-2,NA,CASSVWNTGELFF,TGTGCCAGCAGCGTCTGGAACACCGGGGAGCTGTTTTTT
TRBV25-1,NA,TRBJ1-5,NA,CASSDSGFQPQHF,TGTGCCAGCAGTGATTCAGGGTTTCAGCCCCAGCATTTT
TRBV6-5,few,TRBJ1-1,TRBD1,CASSLTGGMNTEAFF,TGTGCCAGCAGTTTGACAGGGGGGATGAACACTGAAGCTTTCTTT
TRBV6-6,few,TRBJ2-1,NA,CASTTIGYNEQFF,TGTGCCAGCACAACCATCGGGTACAATGAGCAGTTCTTC
TRBV5-3,NA,TRBJ2-2,NA,CARSFAARDTGELFF,TGTGCCAGAAGCTTTGCAGCCCGGGACACCGGGGAGCTGTTTTTT
TRBV6-1,NA,TRBJ2-7,NA,CASRDGAGEQYF,TGTGCCAGCAGGGACGGAGCGGGCGAGCAGTACTTC
TRBV7-3,NA,TRBJ2-7,TRBD1,CASSLTGTGSEQYF,TGTGCCAGCAGCTTAACCGGGACAGGGAGCGAGCAGTACTTC
TRBV30,NA,TRBJ2-2,TRBD2,CAWRGLGTSGTGELFF,TGTGCCTGGAGGGGACTTGGGACTAGCGGAACCGGGGAGCTGTTTTTT
TRBV4-2,NA,TRBJ1-6,NA,CASSHGGIKGFNNSPLHF,TGTGCCAGCAGCCATGGGGGGATCAAGGGGTTCAATAATTCACCCCTCCACTTT
TRBV10-2,NA,TRBJ2-3,TRBD2,CASSGRVAGEEADTQYF,TGCGCCAGCAGTGGTCGAGTAGCGGGAGAAGAGGCAGATACGCAGTATTTT
TRBV27,NA,TRBJ2-1,TRBD1,CASSSLGTGLNEQFF,TGTGCCAGCAGTTCTCTAGGGACAGGGCTCAATGAGCAGTTCTTC